Presented here are 18 T cell receptor beta chains from one specimen sequenced in a study of blood T cell repertoires in COVID-19 (dated by TCRdb to 2020 to 2021). The library was generated by the immunoSEQ multiplex PCR assay. TCRdb mirrors the immuneACCESS table, restricted to in-frame sequences. Some clones are absent from its copies; in checked studies, under half trace to an unresolved V gene, and the reason for the others is unknown. This sample lists some 380,000 clones; around 89% were detected once. Around 7% of the sample lies in the top ten. Material: peripheral blood. All receptors come from a man between 18 and 29 years old with active or convalescent COVID-19.

V and J are TRBV29-1 and TRBJ1-2; D perhaps matches TRBD1 (5 bases). The CDR3 has 13 residues. CDR1 and CDR2 (germline): SQVTM, ANQGSEA. V dropped 5 bases and J dropped 4 bases, with 14 bases sitting between them. The CDR3 DNA reads as TGCAGCGTTACGACAGATGGCGGCTATGGCTACACCTTC. Residues: CSVTTDGGYGYTF.

V usage is TRBV2 and J usage is TRBJ1-5; 11 bases are a match to TRBD1. This CDR3 has 16 residues. The germline V gene has CDR1 SNHLY and CDR2 FYNNEI. The ends lost 7 bases at V and 3 bases at J; junction bases unmatched: 8. CDR3 in DNA: TGTGCCAGCACCCCGAGGACAGGGGGCTCCAATCAGCCCCAGCATTTT. Its protein product is CASTPRTGGSNQPQHF.

This chain joins TRBV9 and TRBJ1-3; 10 bases line up with TRBD1. V trimming: 6 bases; J trimming: 0 bases; junction bases outside the gene matches: 15. The CDR3 has 19 amino acids. CDR1 SGDLS and CDR2 YYNGEE come from the germline V gene. This CDR3 reads CASTNYRDRGLSSGNTIYF. CDR3 nucleotide sequence: TGTGCCAGCACCAACTACCGGGACAGGGGCTTGAGCTCTGGAAACACCATATATTTT.

The chain joins TRBV28 to TRBJ1-2; D not resolved. This CDR3 has 13 amino acids. V shed 6 bases and J shed 0 bases, with 8 bases lying between them. Germline V gene lookup returns CDR1 MDHEN and CDR2 SYDVKM. The CDR3 is CASRSPPNYGYTF. CDR3 in DNA: TGTGCCAGCAGGAGCCCACCTAACTATGGCTACACCTTC.

The chain has TRBV27 and TRBJ1-4; 7 bases line up with TRBD1. The CDR3 extends over 14 amino acids. V was clipped by 7 bases and J by 0 bases; unmatched bases: 2. Germline loops: CDR1 MNHEY, CDR2 SMNVEV (reference sequence). This CDR3 reads CASTGGATNEKLFF. The CDR3 nucleotides read TGTGCCAGCACAGGGGGTGCAACTAATGAAAAACTGTTTTTT.

Only one count was recorded for this clone. V and J are TRBV6-5 and TRBJ1-2; 7 nucleotides match TRBD1. Germline lookup yields CDR1 MNHEY and CDR2 SVGAGI. Unmatched junction bases numbered 6, after V lost 6 bases and J lost 8 bases. The CDR3 consists of 12 residues. The CDR3 sequence is CASRGGAEGYTF. The CDR3 DNA is TGTGCCAGCAGAGGGGGCGCCGAGGGCTACACCTTC.

This chain links TRBV25-1 with TRBJ1-1, with a possible D match to TRBD1 (5 bases). The germline V and J ends were trimmed by 5 bases and 0 bases, with 7 bases remaining between them. The CDR3 extends over 13 amino acids. Germline CDR1 reads MGHDK; CDR2 reads SYGVNS. CDR3 in amino acids: CASSRGLNTEAFF. In nucleotides, the CDR3 is TGTGCCAGCAGTCGGGGGTTGAACACTGAAGCTTTCTTT.

The chain carries TRBV7-2 and TRBJ2-3, with 7 bases fitting TRBD1. The CDR3 length is 13 residues. The V gene end was trimmed by 5 bases and the J gene end by 6 bases; junction bases not matched to a gene: 5. Germline values: CDR1 SGHTA, CDR2 FQGNSA. The CDR3 sequence: CASSDREADTQYF. CDR3 nucleotides: TGTGCCAGCAGCGACAGGGAAGCCGATACGCAGTATTTT.

The chain's CDR3 is CASSLASGGATYGYTF. The CDR3 DNA reads as TGTGCCAGCAGCTTAGCGTCAGGGGGCGCGACATATGGCTACACCTTC. The rearrangement joins TRBV7-2 to TRBJ1-2; 8 bases are shared with TRBD1. Germline V gene data show CDR1 as SGHTA and CDR2 as FQGNSA. V trimming: 0 bases; J trimming: 5 bases; junction bases outside the gene matches: 8. CDR3 length equals 16 residues.

The CDR3 reads CASSPDRTSYNEQFF. DNA for the CDR3: TGTGCCAGCTCTCCCGACAGGACCTCTTACAATGAGCAGTTCTTC. The rearrangement joins TRBV18 to TRBJ2-1; a possible D gene is TRBD1 (6 bases). Germline CDR1 reads KGHSH; CDR2 reads LQKENI. The CDR3 is 15 residues long. The V gene lost 6 bases and the J gene lost 4 bases, with 16 bases spanning the gap.

The chain is built from TRBV24-1 and TRBJ2-1, with a tentative D call TRBD2 (5 bases). Trimming cost V 2 bases and J 9 bases, with 13 bases left between them. The CDR3 length is 14 residues. Germline CDR1 reads KGHDR; CDR2 reads SFDVKD. CDR3 sequence (DNA): TGTGCCACCAGTGATTGGAGGAACTCCGGTGAGCAGTTCTTC. It encodes CATSDWRNSGEQFF.

This clone was seen a handful of times. The rearrangement links TRBV27 to TRBJ2-7, with no clear D. Trimming took 6 bases from V and 3 from J, leaving 12 bases between them. The V gene's germline CDR1 is MNHEY and CDR2 SMNVEV (reference sequence). The CDR3 consists of 13 residues. CDR3 coding DNA: TGTGCCAGCAGCTTAGGGCATGGCTACGAGCAGTACTTC. It is translated as CASSLGHGYEQYF.

The chain recombines TRBV28 with TRBJ2-7; 8 nucleotides align to TRBD1. CDR1 and CDR2 (germline): MDHEN, SYDVKM. The CDR3 totals 16 residues. V was clipped by 2 bases and J by 3 bases; unmatched bases: 9. Here the CDR3 DNA reads TGTGCCAGCAGTTTAGGCAGGGGGCGCGTTCTCTACGAGCAGTACTTC. Amino acids: CASSLGRGRVLYEQYF.

Worth noting for this clone: Its ends do not fully match the called genes, so a read error is possible. V gene TRBV9 combines with J gene TRBJ2-6, with D perhaps TRBD1 (6 bases). The CDR3 consists of 17 residues. Looked up from germline, CDR1 is SGDLS and CDR2 is YYNGEE. The CDR3 DNA sequence: TGTGCCAGCAGCCCGACACAGGGAACATCTGGGGCCAACGTGCTGACTTTC. Protein product: CASSPTQGTSGANVLTF.

The V gene is TRBV7-9, the J gene TRBJ1-1; 10 nucleotides agree with TRBD1. V trimming: 5 bases; J trimming: 7 bases; junction bases outside the gene matches: 4. The CDR3 sequence is 13 residues long. Germline CDR1 reads SEHNR; CDR2 reads FQNEAQ (reference sequence). The CDR3 here is CASSPGTGVEAFF. The DNA of the CDR3 is TGTGCCAGCAGCCCCGGGACAGGGGTTGAAGCTTTCTTT. Using reference TRBV7-9 and TRBJ1-1 for the parts outside the CDR3, the full variable domain is DTGVSQNPRHKITKRGQNVTFRCDPISEHNRLYWYRQTLGQGPEFLTYFQNEAQLEKSRLLSDRFSAERPKGSFSTLEIQRTEQGDSAMYLCASSPGTGVEAFFGQGTRLTVV.

The chain has TRBV5-4 and TRBJ2-1; the match to TRBD2 covers 9 bases. Germline-derived CDR1 and CDR2 are SGHNT and YYREEE (reference sequence). The CDR3 has 19 residues. Trimming took 0 bases from V and 1 from J; bases not matched to a gene: 11. DNA of the CDR3: TGTGCCAGCAGCTTGGAGGCCTCTAGTAGCGGGGGATCCTACAATGAGCAGTTCTTC. Its protein is CASSLEASSSGGSYNEQFF.

The gene calls are TRBV7-6 and TRBJ1-1, with a tentative D call TRBD1 (6 bases). The CDR3 totals 16 residues. The germline V and J ends were trimmed by 4 bases and 0 bases, with 15 bases remaining between them. The germline CDR1 and CDR2 sequences are SGHVS and FNYEAQ. CDR3 coding DNA: TGTGCCAGCAGCTCCACAGGGTCCAGGATGAACACTGAAGCTTTCTTT. Its protein product is CASSSTGSRMNTEAFF. Supplemented by reference TRBV7-6 and TRBJ1-1, the full variable domain reads GAGVSQSPRYKVTKRGQDVALRCDPISGHVSLYWYRQALGQGPEFLTYFNYEAQQDKSGLPNDRFSAERPEGSISTLTIQRTEQRDSAMYRCASSSTGSRMNTEAFFGQGTRLTVV.

This clone was observed a single time. The chain employs TRBV4-1 and TRBJ2-5, with 12 bases lining up with TRBD2. CDR3 length: 17 residues. Germline lookup yields CDR1 MGHRA and CDR2 YSYEKL. Trimming took 3 bases from V and 5 from J; bases not matched to a gene: 10. The CDR3 nucleotides read TGCGCCAGCAGCCAGCGGACTAGCGGGACCCAGCGGGAGACCCAGTACTTC. Its translation is CASSQRTSGTQRETQYF.